This T cell receptor beta chain derives from a study of Ad26.COV2.S vaccination and SARS-CoV-2 variants. On this clone: The antigen remains undetermined.

Trimming cost V 4 bases and J 0 bases, with 18 bases left between them. Germline V gives CDR1 GTSNPN, CDR2 SVGIG (reference sequence). The CDR3 runs to 16 residues. Treatment here: roughly 18 received Ad26.COV2.S at low or high dose, single or two shots; a few received placebo; per-sample allocation not given. Day 63 after the first injection of vaccine or placebo was the sampling time. The individual, an adult aged 18-55 years, was a donor in Boston. Study results and limitations: Reportedly, spike-specific CD8+ and CD4+ T cell responses achieved substantial breadth once vaccination had taken place.

Here immunoSEQ multiplex PCR was the method, and the copy in TCRdb shows in-frame clones only, minus some. Here the sample spans 350,000 to 500,000 clones, 85% to 90% being singletons. The V call is TRBV30, the J call TRBJ1-1; D gene ambiguous. The sequence came from a person between 18 and 59 years old who received the Ad26.COV2.S COVID-19 vaccine or a placebo. The sequences come from peripheral blood, collected in a trial of Ad26.COV2.S vaccine versus placebo. The CDR3 nucleotides are TGTGCCTGGATACCCGCACGGGAACCCCTGAACACTGAAGCTTTCTTT. Its translation: CAWIPAREPLNTEAFF.